This T cell receptor (beta chain) came from a study of identical twins (TCRdb year 2016). At the level of the whole study: TCR alpha and beta repertoires from monozygotic twins, unrelated adults of various ages and cord blood were deep-sequenced to test whether fetal clonotypes persist. To rule out contamination, replicate twin experiments were performed at different times with different library preparation protocols.

Every donor in the study was a healthy Caucasian. Three pairs of female monozygotic twins, all aged roughly 18 to 29 years, were included in the twin cohort. Peripheral blood mononuclear cells were used as the source from which RNA for TCR libraries was isolated. CDR1 is given as SQVTM and CDR2 as ANQGSEA, both from the germline V gene. From the cysteine up to the phenylalanine, the CDR3 has a length of 12 residues. Only the CDR3 portion is preserved as DNA: 36 bases, with reading frame beginning at the first base. Trimming leaves V shorter by 4 bases and J shorter by 7 bases, with the junction holding 3 bases beyond the gene matches. Remarks on this clonotype: Its target antigen remains unknown. Qualities for individual bases were not recorded, and no much larger clone is one base off.

The library was generated by 5' RACE. Instrument used: Illumina HiSeq 2000. A universal primer binding site was introduced by template switching, and a unique molecular identifier was present in the final cDNA, enabling accurate counting of TCR cDNA molecules. Specific primers in the conserved constant-segment region were used to synthesize first-strand cDNA for the TCR alpha and beta chains. To control for contamination, every cDNA library was double barcoded, receiving both a SMART-Mk sample barcode and Illumina barcodes. TruSeq adapter sequences and Illumina sample barcodes were added in two successive PCR steps. The TCR alpha and beta cDNA libraries were sequenced on the Illumina HiSeq platform using custom primers. In the source study's methods: Raw reads were processed with MiGEC to extract unique molecular identifiers, and MiXCR was used to determine CDR3 positions. For each individual, recombination models were inferred using an EM algorithm with the repgenHMM and IGoR tools. The analysis of shared clonotypes was done with the tcR package in R, with sharing normalized by the product of cloneset sizes. To study raw recombination free of thymic and clonal selection effects, out-of-frame nonproductive sequences were analyzed. TCRdb reworked the public reads: Q25 trimming with fastp, MiXCR clone assembly, productive beta chains retained. Rows merge per CDR3 protein into single entries with the most common DNA and genes. What appears here as the V and J calls and clone size reflects TCRdb's work, not the paper's. Present in this sample are around 690,000 distinct CDR3 sequences, around 20% of which were seen just once. The ten top clones hold roughly 4% of the sample.

Overall study outcomes, separate from this receptor: Conclusions relied on cross-sectional statistical analysis, since the same donors could not be followed over many years. Zero-insertion analyses could be partly confounded by invariant T cells such as MAIT and iNKT, though diverse VJ usage argued against such confounding for most clonotypes. Fewer insertions were carried by abundant cord blood beta clonotypes, a similar but weaker trend appeared in young adult naive repertoires, and no such trend appeared in memory repertoires. In monozygotic twins, recombination models systematically underestimated out-of-frame TCR alpha sharing, but the models matched the sharing seen between unrelated individuals. A weaker excess of twin sharing was found in beta out-of-frame sequences because the signal-to-noise ratio was lowered by fewer shared sequences. Compared with coincidental sharing between unrelated individuals, out-of-frame TCR alpha sequences shared between twins showed an excess of sequences with low generation probability.

The sample also formed part of further work on T cells expressing NK-cell markers. As noted in the second study: Fewer than ten donors provided sorted CD3+CD56+NKG2C+, CD3+CD56+NKG2C- and CD3+CD56-NKG2C+ T-cell subsets, whose TCR beta-chain repertoires were profiled. Of the eight sequenced donors, seven were found to be HCMV-seropositive and one was found to be HCMV-seronegative. To restrict sorting to alphabetaTCR-expressing T cells, an anti-gammadeltaTCR antibody was added in several experiments. In roughly 6 donors, the dominant CD3+CD56+NKG2C+ clonotypes were among the top 10 CD8+ clonotypes and accounted for roughly 1.0-8% of CD8+ T cells. Those dominant clonotypes were again the most abundant among CD3+CD56-NKG2C+ cells in a few donors, at roughly 25-60.1%. Whether the expanded NKG2C-expressing T cell clones were specific for HCMV antigens was left unclear. All eight donors whose samples were sequenced were randomly selected healthy volunteers, three of them men and five women. To determine HCMV serostatus, a commercial ELISA kit was used to detect HCMV-specific IgG in serum. Bulk peripheral blood T-cell repertoires were additionally sequenced from unsorted PBMC for about 6 donors. MIGEC was used to demultiplex reads and group reads by UMI, and MiTCR was used to assemble and quantify clonotypes. Only TCR cDNA sequences supported by at least two reads were kept to exclude erroneous sequences. Downstream repertoire analysis used the tcR package, and clonotypes were matched across fractions by CDR3 nucleotide sequence plus V segment. VDJmatch was used to annotate antigen specificity against VDJdb, with one amino acid substitution in CDR3 allowed.

Rearrangement joined TRBV29-1 to TRBJ2-2, with 7 bases in between that match TRBD1. Sequencing was carried out using PBMCs. The receptor comes from a young woman in good health. The CDR3 region has the sequence CSVATGYGELFF. The DNA sequence is TGCAGCGTTGCGACAGGGTACGGGGAGCTGTTTTTT.